What follows are 25 T cell receptor beta chains derived from one specimen sequenced in a study of CD8 T cells in Susac syndrome. RNA was extracted with the RNeasy kit, and a quantity of roughly 0.5 to 1 ug was reverse transcribed using random hexamers. TCRdb passed the immunoSEQ multiplex PCR reads through MiXCR, listing each CDR3 protein once. The sample consists of approximately 110,000 distinct CDR3 sequences, about 92% of them appearing once. The sequencing sample was made of CD8+ T cells from PBMCs. All receptors come from a human donor with multiple sclerosis.

The V and J genes are TRBV20-1 and TRBJ2-5, with D perhaps TRBD2 (5 bases). The CDR3 runs to 17 residues. Trimming pared 0 bases from V and 4 bases from J, leaving 21 bases between. Germline V gene sequence: CDR1 DFQATT, CDR2 SNEGSKA (reference sequence). DNA for the CDR3: TGCAGTGCTAGAGATCTGTTCGTTGAGGACTCCAGAGAGACCCAGTACTTC. It codes for CSARDLFVEDSRETQYF.

This clonotype was counted only a few times. This chain uses TRBV6-1 with TRBJ2-5, with D unclear. Trimming left V 6 bases short and J 5 bases short, with 13 bases between. In germline, CDR1 is MNHNS, CDR2 SASEGT. CDR3 length equals 13 residues. The CDR3 DNA sequence: TGTGCCAGCAGACTGCCCGGGCAGGAGACCCAGTACTTC. Protein: CASRLPGQETQYF.

In nucleotides, the CDR3 is TGTGCCAGCAGTCCGGACCAAAACCCAGGGTTGTATATATACGAGCAGTACGTC. Translating it yields CASSPDQNPGLYIYEQYV. V and J are TRBV28 and TRBJ2-7; possible D gene TRBD1, 5 bases. CDR3 length: 18 amino acids. The V and J ends lost 5 bases and 4 bases respectively, with 27 bases between them. Germline-derived CDR1 and CDR2 are MDHEN and SYDVKM.

The V and J genes are TRBV4-1 and TRBJ2-1; D gene uncertain. The CDR3 totals 13 residues. Germline loops: CDR1 MGHRA, CDR2 YSYEKL. Between the trimmed V and J ends, which lost 1 base and 9 bases, there was a span of 10 bases. The chain's CDR3 is CASSQAGSGEQFF. CDR3 DNA: TGCGCCAGCAGCCAAGCCGGGTCGGGTGAGCAGTTCTTC.

The chain is built from TRBV6-1 and TRBJ1-5, with D possibly TRBD1 on 5 matching bases. Germline values: CDR1 MNHNS, CDR2 SASEGT. This CDR3 is 13 amino acids long. V lost 4 bases, J lost 8 bases, and 12 bases lay in between. CDR3: CASSGDRYEPQHF. The CDR3 DNA reads as TGTGCCAGCAGTGGGGACCGTTATGAGCCCCAGCATTTT.

The V and J genes are TRBV3-1 and TRBJ2-1, with 10 nucleotides matching TRBD2. The J segment lost 14 bases and the V segment lost 1 base, leaving 17 bases of the junction unmatched. Germline CDR1 and CDR2: LGHDT and YNNKEL (reference sequence). The CDR3 contains 17 residues. CDR3 nucleotide sequence: TGTGCCAGCAGCCAAGTCTCAGGTGGAGAAGCGGGAGGGATGGAGTTCTTC. Its translation is CASSQVSGGEAGGMEFF.

This CDR3 reads CASIYLAGGITETGELFF. In DNA form, the CDR3 reads TGTGCCAGCATCTATTTGGCGGGAGGCATAACCGAGACTGGGGAGCTGTTTTTT. This sequence joins TRBV2 and TRBJ2-2; TRBD2 aligns across 8 bases. The germline V gene has CDR1 SNHLY and CDR2 FYNNEI. The CDR3 is 18 residues long. The V segment lost 7 bases and the J segment 8 bases; nucleotides outside the gene matches: 21.

V is TRBV24-1 and J is TRBJ2-3, with D maybe TRBD1 (5 bases). Germline loops: CDR1 KGHDR, CDR2 SFDVKD. With 4 bases removed from V and 1 base from J, the gap between germline ends came to 8 bases. There are 14 residues in the CDR3. For the CDR3, the DNA is TGTGCCACCAGTGAGGGCAGGGGCACAGATACGCAGTATTTT. It codes for CATSEGRGTDTQYF.

This clonotype was detected only once. This chain uses TRBV6-6 with TRBJ2-3, with unresolved D. Germline CDR1 MNHNY, CDR2 SVGAGI (reference sequence). Trimming cost V 7 bases and J 2 bases, with 4 bases left between them. The CDR3 extends over 11 amino acids. This CDR3 is CASTLTDTQYF. The CDR3 coding sequence is TGTGCCAGCACCCTCACAGATACGCAGTATTTT.

V and J are TRBV6-2 or TRBV6-3 and TRBJ2-7, with no clear D. V dropped 2 bases and J dropped 0 bases, with 8 bases sitting between them. The CDR3 is 14 residues long. CDR1 and CDR2 (germline): MNHEY, SVGEGT. The CDR3 DNA reads as TGTGCCAGCAGTTACGGTCCGGACTCCTACGAGCAGTACTTC. It is translated as CASSYGPDSYEQYF.

The chain recombines TRBV7-9 with TRBJ2-7; the D is unclear. The CDR3 is 13 amino acids. Germline lookup yields CDR1 SEHNR and CDR2 FQNEAQ (reference sequence). Trimming left V 5 bases short and J 4 bases short, with 12 bases between. This CDR3 reads CASSPKVRYEQYF. CDR3 nucleotides: TGTGCCAGCAGCCCTAAGGTCCGTTACGAGCAGTACTTC.

This chain uses TRBV6-5 with TRBJ1-1; unclear D gene. The CDR3 totals 13 residues. Germline loops: CDR1 MNHEY, CDR2 SVGAGI. V dropped 3 bases and J dropped 0 bases, with 5 bases sitting between them. CDR3 in DNA: TGTGCCAGCAGTTATCTCTTGAACACTGAAGCTTTCTTT. Translated: CASSYLLNTEAFF.

The CDR3 here is CATRGRHGYTF. DNA for the CDR3: TGTGCCACCCGCGGACGACATGGCTACACCTTC. V gene TRBV10-3 combines with J gene TRBJ1-2, with D unresolved. The CDR3 covers 11 residues. Looked up from germline, CDR1 is ENHRY and CDR2 is SYGVKD. V was pared by 10 bases and J by 6 bases, with 12 bases between.

This chain uses TRBV29-1 with TRBJ1-2; 7 bases match TRBD1. Germline assignment: CDR1 SQVTM and CDR2 ANQGSEA. The CDR3 loop spans 14 amino acids. V lost 6 bases, J lost 6 bases, and 13 bases stayed unmatched. The CDR3 DNA reads as TGCAGCGTGCAAGACAGGGTTGGGAGAAATGGCTACACCTTC. Protein: CSVQDRVGRNGYTF.

This clonotype was detected only once. The chain joins TRBV18 to TRBJ2-1; D is uncertain. This CDR3 comprises 17 residues. The germline CDR1 and CDR2 sequences are KGHSH and LQKENI. Trimming removed 0 bases at V and 0 bases at J, with 12 bases between. Written as DNA, the CDR3 is TGTGCCAGCTCACCACCCCGTCAATCAAGCTCCTACAATGAGCAGTTCTTC. Residues: CASSPPRQSSSYNEQFF.

This chain links TRBV15 with TRBJ2-7; D uncertain. The V and J ends lost 1 base and 3 bases respectively, with 10 bases between them. The CDR3 is 14 residues long. Germline-derived CDR1 and CDR2 are LNHNV and YYDKDF (reference sequence). The chain's CDR3 is CATSRGSTYYEQYV. For the CDR3, the DNA is TGTGCCACCAGCAGAGGCAGTACTTACTACGAGCAGTACGTC.

This chain uses TRBV9 with TRBJ2-2, with 10 positions matching TRBD2. V was pared by 4 bases and J by 2 bases, with 8 bases of the junction left unmatched. The germline gives CDR1 SGDLS, CDR2 YYNGEE. The length of the CDR3 is 17 residues. The CDR3 protein is CASSSVAGGGNTGELFF. In DNA form, the CDR3 reads TGTGCCAGCAGCTCCGTAGCGGGGGGCGGAAACACCGGGGAGCTGTTTTTT.

The chain has TRBV7-9 and TRBJ2-7, with D possibly TRBD2 on 5 matching bases. Deletions cut 7 bases from V and 2 bases from J, with 15 bases between. The CDR3 has 14 residues. The germline V gene has CDR1 SEHNR and CDR2 FQNEAQ (reference sequence). CDR3 in DNA: TGTGCCAGCACTTCCCCGGGAACCACCTACGAGCAGTACTTC. This sequence encodes CASTSPGTTYEQYF.

The chain uses TRBV4-1 and TRBJ1-1; D gene ambiguous. The CDR3 extends over 16 amino acids. Trimming pared 1 base from V and 0 bases from J, leaving 12 bases between. The V gene's germline CDR1 is MGHRA and CDR2 YSYEKL. CDR3 sequence reads: CASSQASPYMNTEAFF. The DNA of the CDR3 is TGCGCCAGCAGCCAAGCGAGCCCGTACATGAACACTGAAGCTTTCTTT.

V and J are TRBV9 and TRBJ1-2; possibly TRBD1 for D (6 bases). Trimming pared 1 base from V and 7 bases from J, leaving 8 bases between. The CDR3 has 12 residues. Per the germline V gene, CDR1 is SGDLS and CDR2 is YYNGEE. The CDR3 protein is CASSVWGAGYTF. For the CDR3, the DNA is TGTGCCAGCAGCGTATGGGGGGCTGGCTACACCTTC.

The rearrangement links TRBV5-1 to TRBJ2-3; D not resolved. Trimming stripped 5 bases from V and 0 bases from J, with 4 bases between. This CDR3 is 12 amino acids long. Germline V CDR1 and CDR2: SGHRS, YFSETQ. The CDR3 DNA sequence: TGCGCCAGCAGTTTTAGCACAGATACGCAGTATTTT. It specifies CASSFSTDTQYF.

This chain joins TRBV11-2 and TRBJ1-4; D gene unclear. V was shortened by 5 bases and J by 1 base, with 11 bases between the two germline ends. The CDR3 covers 15 residues. The germline V gene has CDR1 SGHAT and CDR2 FQNNGV. The CDR3 loop reads CASSPVRETNEKLFF. CDR3 bases: TGTGCCAGCAGCCCCGTCAGAGAAACTAATGAAAAACTGTTTTTT.

The chain carries TRBV7-9 and TRBJ1-2, with unresolved D. The length of the CDR3 is 15 residues. V shed 5 bases and J shed 6 bases, with 19 bases lying between them. Germline CDR1 SEHNR, CDR2 FQNEAQ (reference sequence). CDR3 residues: CASSRPAGVANGYTF. CDR3 in DNA: TGTGCCAGCAGCCGTCCGGCCGGGGTTGCGAATGGCTACACCTTC.

The chain couples TRBV6-2 or TRBV6-3 to TRBJ2-7; D gene ambiguous. V shed 5 bases and J shed 3 bases, with 14 bases lying between them. CDR1 MNHEY and CDR2 SVGEGT come from the germline V gene. This CDR3 contains 14 residues. CDR3 DNA: TGTGCCAGCAGTCTGGCCCTTTTCAACTACGAGCAGTACGTC. The encoded protein is CASSLALFNYEQYV.

This chain links TRBV20-1 with TRBJ2-7; TRBD1 agrees at 7 bases. Germline trimming cut 6 bases from V and 7 bases from J; bases unmatched to any gene: 18. Germline CDR1 DFQATT, CDR2 SNEGSKA (reference sequence). The CDR3 is 15 amino acids. The CDR3 nucleotides read TGCAGTGCCCAAACAGACAGGGCATTATCGAGGGAGCAGTACTTC. Translated, it gives CSAQTDRALSREQYF.